This record looks at one T cell receptor (beta chain) sequence and its context. As yet, its antigen is unknown. This CDR3 comprises 17 residues. From germline, CDR1 is SGHTA and CDR2 FQGNSA. The sample originates from a study of OX40 agonist ivuxolimab in advanced cancers. Background on the study: Of mixed ages from roughly 23 to 85 and averaging approximately 60 years, the group was approximately 84% male.

The study's findings and limits: Specificity for antigen went undetermined in the expanded peripheral T cells. The study observed clonal expansion of CD4+ and CD8+ blood T cells by week 6 at 0.1 to 3.0 mg/kg. Expanded clones belonging to CD8+ T cells outnumbered, on average, those of CD4+.

The repertoire was sequenced with immunoSEQ multiplex PCR; TCRdb's copy has only in-frame clones and lacks some. This repertoire shows more than 80,000 clones, about 91% found once; its top ten account for about 0.31%. Sequenced material: CD4+ or CD8+ T cells sorted from blood, taken in a trial of the OX40 agonist ivuxolimab. This TCR was sampled from an adult with an advanced solid tumor such as melanoma, head and neck, liver or kidney cancer. The chain is built from TRBV7-2 and TRBJ2-5, with D perhaps being TRBD1 or TRBD2 (7 bases each). The J call may not be correct, given that the DNA end is closer to TRBJ2-7. CDR3 sequence (DNA): TGTGCCAGCAGCTTAGGAGGGAGGGGGCTGGCTACCTACGAGCAGTACTTC. Its protein is CASSLGGRGLATYEQYF.